The sequence of this T cell receptor (beta chain) was determined in a study of shared clonotypes between healthy human individuals. This table comes from immunoSEQ multiplex PCR, and its TCRdb copy is limited to in-frame clones, with some not included. Of approximately 2.5 million clones in the sample, under 95% are singletons; the top ten hold approximately 0.35%. Sample: naive CD4+ T cells from PBMCs. Stated subset: CD45RA+ positively selected. The receptor's source is a man younger than 35 in good health. Some clones in this sample may be carry-over from other donors' samples.

The CDR3 DNA is TGTGCCAGCAGCTCTGGGACTGGTCTCTACGAGCAGTACTTC. This translates into CASSSGTGLYEQYF. The V gene is TRBV7-2, the J gene TRBJ2-7; D perhaps matches TRBD2 (6 bases). The length of the CDR3 is 14 residues. V was pared by 4 bases and J by 3 bases, with 13 bases between. Germline CDR1 reads SGHTA; CDR2 reads FQGNSA.